The 7 T cell receptor beta chains below were found in one sample sequenced in a study of shared clonotypes between healthy human individuals. Using immunoSEQ multiplex PCR, the repertoire was profiled, and TCRdb retains in-frame clones only, with some absent. The data show 170,000 or so clones, 66% seen once. Material: memory CD4+ T cells sorted from blood. Subset here: CD45RA-negative fraction. The receptors shown here come from a man in his thirties or forties in good health.

This chain uses TRBV11-3 with TRBJ2-3; no clear D gene. CDR1 SGHNT and CDR2 YENEEA come from the germline V gene. V shed 3 bases and J shed 8 bases, with 12 bases lying between them. This CDR3 has 13 amino acids. The CDR3 loop is CASSLPVVATQYF. In DNA form, the CDR3 reads TGTGCCAGCAGCTTGCCCGTAGTTGCTACGCAGTATTTT.

In its sample, this clone was seen many times. The chain couples TRBV7-6 to TRBJ2-2, with D perhaps TRBD1 (6 bases). Trimming shortened V by 2 bases and J by 0 bases, and 16 bases separated the two germline ends. This CDR3 comprises 18 residues. Germline assignment: CDR1 SGHVS and CDR2 FNYEAQ. The CDR3: CASSLTPTGIANTGELFF. CDR3 DNA: TGTGCCAGCAGCTTAACTCCTACAGGGATCGCGAACACCGGGGAGCTGTTTTTT.

As concerns this clone: This may arise from a read error, as a much more abundant clone is one base away. The rearrangement joins TRBV7-9 to TRBJ1-1, with D tentatively TRBD1 (6 bases). The CDR3 is 13 amino acids. V lost 5 bases and J lost 1, with 8 bases in between. In germline, CDR1 is SEHNR, CDR2 FQNEAQ (reference sequence). The CDR3 region has the DNA TGTGCCAGCAGCCAACAGGGGAACACTGAAGCTTTCTTT. Translating gives CASSQQGNTEAFF.

This clone was seen only once. The V and J genes are TRBV30 and TRBJ2-7, with D perhaps TRBD1 (5 bases). This CDR3 region has 14 residues. Germline assignment: CDR1 GTSNPN and CDR2 SVGIG (reference sequence). The V and J ends lost 0 bases and 7 bases respectively, with 16 bases between them. The CDR3 sequence: CAWSVLREVGEQYF. Written as DNA, the CDR3 is TGTGCCTGGAGTGTACTCAGGGAAGTGGGGGAGCAGTACTTC.

J is TRBJ1-5 and V is TRBV5-6; D uncertain. Germline-derived CDR1 and CDR2 are SGHDT and YYEEEE. This CDR3 is built from 15 residues. V lost 4 bases to trimming and J lost 7 bases, with 18 bases between them. As DNA, the CDR3 is TGTGCCAGCAGCCCATCGGCAGGTCAAGGCCAGCCCCAGCATTTT. It yields the protein CASSPSAGQGQPQHF.

This chain joins TRBV6-4 and TRBJ2-2; D uncertain. Germline V gene data show CDR1 as MRHNA and CDR2 as SNTAGT. Trimming cost V 6 bases and J 6 bases, with 11 bases left between them. CDR3 length: 13 residues. CDR3 in DNA: TGTGCCAGCAGCCCTGACGTAGCCGGGGAGCTGTTTTTT. Translation gives CASSPDVAGELFF.

Only a few counts were recorded for this clone. V and J are TRBV6-6 and TRBJ2-1; TRBD2 aligns across 8 bases. V shed 4 bases, J shed 0 bases, and the junction held 2 bases outside the gene matches. This CDR3 comprises 15 residues. Germline V gives CDR1 MNHNY, CDR2 SVGAGI (reference sequence). CDR3 DNA: TGTGCCAGCAGTTTCAGCGGGAGCTCCTACAATGAGCAGTTCTTC. This codes for CASSFSGSSYNEQFF.